The 30 T cell receptor beta chains listed next were all sequenced from one sample in a study of cytomegalovirus exposure and HLA in healthy donors. PCR employed 60 Vbeta and 13 Jbeta primers. Profiling relied on immunoSEQ multiplex PCR, and the TCRdb table lists in-frame clones only, not all of them. The sample has roughly 100,000 clones, around three quarters seen once. Sequenced: PBMCs. The receptors originated from a woman aged 18-35 years in good health and CMV-seropositive.

The chain carries TRBV7-2 and TRBJ2-7; tentatively, D is TRBD2 (6 bases). Germline loops: CDR1 SGHTA, CDR2 FQGNSA. This CDR3 is built from 13 residues. V lost 5 bases and J 6 bases, leaving 14 bases between the germline ends. CDR3 loop: CASSPQAGGEQYF. The DNA for the CDR3 is TGTGCCAGCAGCCCTCAAGCCGGGGGCGAGCAGTACTTC.

The genes are TRBV7-9 and TRBJ1-1; possibly TRBD1 for D (5 bases). The V and J ends lost 0 bases and 7 bases respectively, with 18 bases between them. Looked up from germline, CDR1 is SEHNR and CDR2 is FQNEAQ (reference sequence). This CDR3 is built from 16 residues. The CDR3 loop reads CASSLAMLIGEVEAFF. The CDR3 region has the DNA TGTGCCAGCAGCTTAGCTATGCTTATAGGGGAAGTTGAAGCTTTCTTT.

The chain uses TRBV19 and TRBJ1-4, with 7 bases identical to TRBD1. Germline CDR1 LNHDA, CDR2 SQIVND (reference sequence). CDR3 length: 15 residues. J gave up 7 bases and V 5 bases, and 10 bases lay outside the gene matches. CDR3 in amino acids: CASSAFTGVREKLFF. The CDR3 coding sequence is TGTGCCAGTAGTGCCTTTACAGGGGTGCGTGAAAAACTGTTTTTT.

The V call is TRBV7-9, the J call TRBJ2-3; 14 bases line up with TRBD2. Germline V gene sequence: CDR1 SEHNR, CDR2 FQNEAQ (reference sequence). Unmatched junction bases numbered 10, after V lost 4 bases and J lost 4 bases. This CDR3 contains 18 residues. The DNA of the CDR3 is TGTGCCAGCAGCTCGGGACTAGCGGGGGCGACGGGGGCAGATACGCAGTATTTT. Amino acid sequence: CASSSGLAGATGADTQYF.

This CDR3 is CASRRPGANTEAFF. CDR3 coding DNA: TGTGCCAGCCGAAGACCAGGGGCAAACACTGAAGCTTTCTTT. The chain has TRBV19 and TRBJ1-1, with D possibly being TRBD1 (6 bases). CDR3 size: 14 residues. Trimming removed 9 bases at V and 2 bases at J, with 16 bases between. CDR1 LNHDA and CDR2 SQIVND come from the germline V gene (reference sequence).

This chain connects TRBV2 to TRBJ2-5; 8 positions match TRBD1. The better agreement between TRBJ2-7 and the DNA end casts doubt on the J call. This CDR3 comprises 16 residues. Per the germline V gene, CDR1 is SNHLY and CDR2 is FYNNEI. The chain's CDR3 is CASRISRDRSSYEQYF. The CDR3 DNA follows: TGTGCCAGCAGAATCTCCCGGGACAGGAGCTCCTACGAGCAGTACTTC.

The chain links TRBV9 to TRBJ1-1; 8 bases line up with TRBD1. CDR3 length: 15 amino acids. The V segment lost 3 bases and the J segment 4 bases; nucleotides outside the gene matches: 8. The germline V gene has CDR1 SGDLS and CDR2 YYNGEE. The CDR3 protein is CASSARQGRSTEAFF. The CDR3 bases are TGTGCCAGCAGCGCCCGACAGGGGCGTTCCACTGAAGCTTTCTTT.

This clone was counted once. The rearrangement uses TRBV13 and TRBJ1-1; D is perhaps TRBD1 (5 bases). V lost 0 bases and J lost 0, with 11 bases in between. From germline, CDR1 is PRHDT and CDR2 FYEKMQ (reference sequence). CDR3 length: 16 residues. The CDR3 sequence: CASSLGWGEMNTEAFF. The CDR3 nucleotides are TGTGCCAGCAGCTTAGGTTGGGGGGAGATGAACACTGAAGCTTTCTTT.

V is TRBV18 and J is TRBJ2-1; D not certain. Trimming removed 0 bases at V and 4 bases at J, with 7 bases between. CDR1 is KGHSH, CDR2 LQKENI, per germline. The CDR3 length is 14 residues. The CDR3, as DNA: TGTGCCAGCTCACCACCGCAGGTTTACAATGAGCAGTTCTTC. Amino acid sequence: CASSPPQVYNEQFF.

V is TRBV2 and J is TRBJ1-1, with 9 positions matching TRBD1. Trimming cost V 5 bases and J 1 base; bases outside gene matches: 2. Germline V gives CDR1 SNHLY, CDR2 FYNNEI. This CDR3 contains 14 residues. This CDR3 reads CASSRDRENTEAFF. DNA for the CDR3: TGTGCCAGCAGTCGGGACAGGGAGAACACTGAAGCTTTCTTT.

Note on this clone: One end of the junction varies from germline; a read error may be responsible. This chain uses TRBV20-1 with TRBJ1-1, with 10 nucleotides matching TRBD1. CDR1 DFQATT and CDR2 SNEGSKA come from the germline V gene (reference sequence). CDR3 length: 11 amino acids. Here the CDR3 DNA reads TGCAGTGCTAGAGGAAAAGACAGGGGGCTATTT. Amino acids: CSARGKDRGLF.

This clone was seen a handful of times. The chain links TRBV5-1 to TRBJ2-3; the D gene is possibly TRBD1 (6 bases). The CDR3 totals 13 residues. Looked up from germline, CDR1 is SGHRS and CDR2 is YFSETQ. Trimming stripped 4 bases from V and 4 bases from J, with 10 bases between. The CDR3 region has the DNA TGCGCCAGCAGCCCACAGGGTGCAGATACGCAGTATTTT. Amino acid sequence: CASSPQGADTQYF.

This chain joins TRBV30 and TRBJ2-7, with TRBD2 matching over 10 bases. CDR3 size: 13 residues. Germline V gene sequence: CDR1 GTSNPN, CDR2 SVGIG (reference sequence). V trimming: 4 bases; J trimming: 0 bases; junction bases outside the gene matches: 0. The CDR3 reads CAWTSGSSYEQYF. CDR3 coding DNA: TGTGCCTGGACTAGCGGGAGCTCCTACGAGCAGTACTTC.

This clone was counted a single time. Written as DNA, the CDR3 is TGTGCCAGCAGCCGCGGGTGGGACCCCGGCCGGGAGCTCCGAACCAGCTCCTACAATGAGCAGTTCTTC. This codes for CASSRGWDPGRELRTSSYNEQFF. The V call is TRBV28, the J call TRBJ2-1; perhaps TRBD2 as D (6 bases). The CDR3 runs 23 residues. Germline loops: CDR1 MDHEN, CDR2 SYDVKM. V was trimmed by 6 bases and J by 0 bases, leaving 36 bases between them.

The V gene is TRBV6-6, the J gene TRBJ1-1; a possible D gene is TRBD1 (5 bases). Deletions cut 2 bases from V and 1 base from J, with 8 bases between. This CDR3 has 14 residues. The germline V gene has CDR1 MNHNY and CDR2 SVGAGI (reference sequence). Here the CDR3 reads CASSYQGANTEAFF. DNA for the CDR3: TGTGCCAGCAGTTACCAGGGTGCGAACACTGAAGCTTTCTTT.

The chain links TRBV9 to TRBJ2-3; perhaps TRBD2 as D (6 bases). Trimming removed 3 bases at V and 5 bases at J, with 13 bases between. Germline-derived CDR1 and CDR2 are SGDLS and YYNGEE. The CDR3 totals 14 residues. The DNA for the CDR3 is TGTGCCAGCAGCGGCGGGACGATGGGAGATACGCAGTATTTT. As protein: CASSGGTMGDTQYF.

This clone has just a few counts. The genes are TRBV9 and TRBJ2-5; D not resolved. Trimming shortened V by 3 bases and J by 4 bases, and 7 bases separated the two germline ends. The V gene's germline CDR1 is SGDLS and CDR2 YYNGEE. The CDR3 runs 12 residues. In nucleotides, the CDR3 is TGTGCCAGCAGCGATAATAGAGAGACCCAGTACTTC. Its protein is CASSDNRETQYF.

The V and J genes are TRBV19 and TRBJ1-4; D unclear. With 5 bases removed from V and 8 bases from J, the gap between germline ends came to 12 bases. The germline CDR1 and CDR2 sequences are LNHDA and SQIVND (reference sequence). This CDR3 comprises 13 residues. CDR3 region: CASSWLGREKLFF. The CDR3 DNA is TGTGCCAGTAGTTGGCTTGGGAGGGAAAAACTGTTTTTT. Together with reference TRBV19 and TRBJ1-4, the CDR3 gives the full variable domain: DGGITQSPKYLFRKEGQNVTLSCEQNLNHDAMYWYRQDPGQGLRLIYYSQIVNDFQKGDIAEGYSVSREKKESFPLTVTSAQKNPTAFYLCASSWLGREKLFFGSGTQLSVL.

V is TRBV6-1 and J is TRBJ2-3; D possibly corresponds to TRBD2 (6 bases). The CDR3 extends over 13 amino acids. The germline V gene has CDR1 MNHNS and CDR2 SASEGT. V shed 9 bases and J shed 5 bases, with 15 bases lying between them. CDR3 bases: TGTGCCAGTGAGCGGGTCGGGGTAGATACGCAGTATTTT. This encodes CASERVGVDTQYF.

The chain employs TRBV2 and TRBJ2-5, with a tentative D call TRBD2 (5 bases). Looked up from germline, CDR1 is SNHLY and CDR2 is FYNNEI. The CDR3 covers 12 residues. V dropped 9 bases and J dropped 5 bases, with 13 bases sitting between them. The CDR3 loop is CASFGVLETQYF. The CDR3 DNA follows: TGTGCCAGTTTCGGGGTCCTGGAGACCCAGTACTTC.

The chain combines TRBV11-3 with TRBJ1-1, with D possibly being TRBD1 (5 bases). V lost 5 bases and J 5 bases, leaving 12 bases between the germline ends. This CDR3 is built from 13 residues. Germline V gives CDR1 SGHNT, CDR2 YENEEA. CDR3 nucleotide sequence: TGTGCCAGCAGCCATCGGGGGGAGACTGAAGCTTTCTTT. It specifies CASSHRGETEAFF. Combining the CDR3 with reference TRBV11-3 and TRBJ1-1 gives the whole variable domain EAGVVQSPRYKIIEKKQPVAFWCNPISGHNTLYWYLQNLGQGPELLIRYENEEAVDDSQLPKDRFSAERLKGVDSTLKIQPAELGDSAVYLCASSHRGETEAFFGQGTRLTVV.

The count of this clone is one. The genes are TRBV2 and TRBJ2-7; D gene ambiguous. The CDR3 totals 16 residues. V was clipped by 6 bases and J by 5 bases, with 23 bases between them. Germline-derived CDR1 and CDR2 are SNHLY and FYNNEI. The CDR3 DNA reads as TGTGCCAGCAGCGATGAGATGGTCCCCAGTAGCCACGAGCAGTACTTC. Amino acid sequence: CASSDEMVPSSHEQYF.

Only one count was recorded for this clone. The chain carries TRBV2 and TRBJ1-2; TRBD1 agrees at 10 bases. V dropped 9 bases and J dropped 5; count of bases not matched to a gene: 6. The CDR3 loop spans 13 amino acids. Germline V gives CDR1 SNHLY, CDR2 FYNNEI. The CDR3 nucleotides are TGTGCCAGAACCGGGACAGGGGTTTATGGCTACACCTTC. It is translated as CARTGTGVYGYTF. The entire variable domain, with the rest obtained from reference TRBV2 and TRBJ1-2, is as follows: EPEVTQTPSHQVTQMGQEVILRCVPISNHLYFYWYRQILGQKVEFLVSFYNNEISEKSEIFDDQFSVERPDGSNFTLKIRSTKLEDSAMYFCARTGTGVYGYTFGSGTRLTVV.

V and J are TRBV19 and TRBJ2-7, with D perhaps TRBD2 (5 bases). From germline, CDR1 is LNHDA and CDR2 SQIVND (reference sequence). V dropped 7 bases and J dropped 6 bases, with 13 bases sitting between them. This CDR3 has 12 amino acids. CDR3 bases: TGTGCCAGTACCGTTGGCGCGGGCGAGCAGTACTTC. Residues: CASTVGAGEQYF.

The rearrangement uses TRBV10-3 and TRBJ2-1; the D gene is possibly TRBD2 (6 bases). The germline CDR1 and CDR2 sequences are ENHRY and SYGVKD. The CDR3 consists of 15 residues. V lost 0 bases and J lost 5, with 11 bases in between. The CDR3 loop is CAISESGDSHNEQFF. CDR3 coding DNA: TGTGCCATCAGTGAGTCTGGGGACTCTCACAATGAGCAGTTCTTC.

The chain is built from TRBV4-1 and TRBJ2-3, with TRBD2 matching over 8 bases. The CDR3 length is 16 residues. V lost 3 bases, J lost 3 bases, and 8 bases stayed unmatched. Germline CDR1 reads MGHRA; CDR2 reads YSYEKL. The CDR3 is CASSHPGGDRTDTQYF. The CDR3 DNA follows: TGCGCCAGCAGCCACCCCGGGGGGGATCGAACAGATACGCAGTATTTT.

The chain links TRBV2 to TRBJ2-3; TRBD2 aligns across 11 bases. V lost 3 bases to trimming and J lost 0 bases; unmatched junction nucleotides: 11. Looked up from germline, CDR1 is SNHLY and CDR2 is FYNNEI. This CDR3 region has 19 residues. The CDR3 protein is CASSERTSGLGASTDTQYF. In DNA form, the CDR3 reads TGTGCCAGCAGTGAGCGGACTAGCGGGCTTGGGGCTAGCACAGATACGCAGTATTTT.

The chain carries TRBV10-3 and TRBJ2-7, with 8 bases fitting TRBD2. The CDR3 runs 14 residues. Germline trimming cut 4 bases from V and 6 bases from J; bases unmatched to any gene: 8. Germline assignment: CDR1 ENHRY and CDR2 SYGVKD. The CDR3 loop reads CAISAQRELGEQYF. The CDR3 DNA sequence: TGTGCCATCAGTGCCCAGCGGGAGCTGGGCGAGCAGTACTTC.

This chain links TRBV27 with TRBJ2-7; D perhaps matches TRBD1 (5 bases). Looked up from germline, CDR1 is MNHEY and CDR2 is SMNVEV (reference sequence). The CDR3 extends over 15 amino acids. Trimming shortened V by 3 bases and J by 1 base, and 13 bases separated the two germline ends. Here the CDR3 DNA reads TGTGCCAGCAGTTTTGGCCCTGGGGCTTCCTACGAGCAGTACTTC. It encodes CASSFGPGASYEQYF.

The rearrangement joins TRBV7-3 to TRBJ2-7; D remains ambiguous. V was shortened by 4 bases and J by 4 bases, with 14 bases between the two germline ends. The CDR3 length is 14 residues. Per the germline V gene, CDR1 is SGHTA and CDR2 is FQGTGA. CDR3 in DNA: TGTGCCAGCAGCTCTGGGCCCCCGTTTTACGAGCAGTACTTC. Translated, it gives CASSSGPPFYEQYF.